The present entry profiles one T cell receptor beta chain with its context. The sample belongs to a study of control samples from healthy donors and cancer patients. Repertoires were generated with immunoSEQ multiplex PCR, while TCRdb's copy carries only in-frame clones and drops some. The sample holds some 140,000 clones, about nine tenths seen once. The specimen was blood. The receptor's source is a man aged 25 to 40 in good health.

CDR3 sequence: CASSIVGSGPYEQYF. Here the CDR3 DNA reads TGTGCCAGTAGTATAGTGGGATCGGGTCCCTACGAGCAGTACTTC. The V and J genes are TRBV19 and TRBJ2-7; D remains ambiguous. V was clipped by 1 base and J by 2 bases, with 12 bases between them. This CDR3 is built from 15 residues. In germline, CDR1 is LNHDA, CDR2 SQIVND (reference sequence).